The sequence of this T cell receptor beta chain was determined in a study of T cell responses to AZD1222 COVID-19 vaccine. Measured with immunoSEQ multiplex PCR; TCRdb has only the in-frame clones, and not every one. This table has roughly 120,000 clones, about 89% appearing once. On this clone itself: Its matching antigen is unknown.

Study-wide results and caveats: Targeting of unmutated variant regions was reportedly seen in nearly half of spike-specific TCRs. After two AZD1222 doses, spike-specific TCR breadth and depth rose versus day 0. Donors were mostly white British, more females; clonal diversity possibly underestimated.

CDR3 length equals 11 residues. Trimming pared 4 bases from V and 7 bases from J, leaving 7 bases between. Source: peripheral blood, taken on day 0 of AZD1222 vaccination. The chain combines TRBV12-3 or TRBV12-4 with TRBJ2-5; D is undetermined. This TCR was recovered from an adult in good health. The CDR3 protein is CASSSTATQYF. The CDR3 region has the DNA TGTGCCAGCAGTTCTACGGCGACCCAGTACTTC.